This is a list of T cell receptor beta chains from one sample in a study of Graves' ophthalmopathy and Graves' hyperthyroidism. TCRdb analysed the multiplex PCR reads with MiXCR anew, one entry per CDR3 protein. The sample has fewer than 400,000 distinct CDR3 sequences; around 19% are singletons. Sequenced material: peripheral blood. The origin of the receptors is a woman aged 18 to 35 with Graves' ophthalmopathy. The CDR3 runs from the conserved cysteine through the conserved F or W. Fields, in order: clone size, V gene, D gene, J gene, CDR3 protein, CDR3 DNA. A D gene is named only where the DNA matches it firmly. Clone size is not always given. Where it is, it says once, few, many or a class for expanded clones.

clone_size: many; v_call: TRBV11-1; d_call: TRBD2; j_call: TRBJ2-4; cdr3_aa: CASSLGLAGAPVINIQYF; cdr3_nt: TGTGCCAGCAGCTTGGGACTAGCGGGCGCTCCCGTCATAAACATTCAGTACTTC
clone_size: many; v_call: TRBV27; d_call: -; j_call: TRBJ2-7; cdr3_aa: CASSSGLGGSEQYF; cdr3_nt: TGTGCCAGCAGTTCGGGTCTGGGTGGGAGCGAGCAGTACTTC
clone_size: many; v_call: TRBV6-5; d_call: -; j_call: TRBJ2-1; cdr3_aa: CASHPGSSDRTGSYNEQFF; cdr3_nt: TGTGCCAGTCACCCCGGGTCTAGCGACCGGACGGGATCCTACAATGAGCAGTTCTTC
clone_size: -; v_call: TRBV6-2/TRBV6-3; d_call: TRBD1; j_call: TRBJ2-7; cdr3_aa: CAIQDRPYEQYF; cdr3_nt: TGTGCCATCCAGGACAGGCCCTACGAGCAGTACTTC
clone_size: few; v_call: TRBV11-2; d_call: -; j_call: TRBJ2-7; cdr3_aa: CASSLQAGNSYEQYF; cdr3_nt: TGTGCCAGCAGCTTACAGGCGGGAAACTCCTACGAGCAGTACTTC
clone_size: many; v_call: TRBV10-3; d_call: -; j_call: TRBJ1-1; cdr3_aa: CAISRRVENTEAFF; cdr3_nt: TGTGCCATCAGTCGCCGGGTGGAAAACACTGAAGCTTTCTTT
clone_size: -; v_call: TRBV6-1; d_call: TRBD1; j_call: TRBJ2-7; cdr3_aa: CASSEGSGTGRYEQYF; cdr3_nt: TGTGCCAGCAGTGAAGGCTCGGGGACAGGGAGGTACGAGCAGTACTTC
clone_size: many; v_call: TRBV6-2/TRBV6-3; d_call: -; j_call: TRBJ2-7; cdr3_aa: CASTRTARSYEQYF; cdr3_nt: TGTGCCAGCACACGGACCGCCCGCTCCTACGAGCAGTACTTC
clone_size: many; v_call: TRBV9; d_call: TRBD2; j_call: TRBJ2-7; cdr3_aa: CASSVDSGRLLYEQYF; cdr3_nt: TGTGCCAGCAGCGTAGATAGCGGGAGGTTGTTGTACGAGCAGTACTTC
clone_size: many; v_call: TRBV5-5; d_call: -; j_call: TRBJ2-2; cdr3_aa: CASSPRGTANTGELFF; cdr3_nt: TGTGCCAGCAGCCCCCGCGGGACAGCTAACACCGGGGAGCTGTTTTTT
clone_size: many; v_call: TRBV7-2; d_call: TRBD1; j_call: TRBJ1-1; cdr3_aa: CASSRDRGHTEAFF; cdr3_nt: TGTGCCAGCAGCCGGGACAGGGGGCACACTGAAGCTTTCTTT
clone_size: many; v_call: TRBV28; d_call: -; j_call: TRBJ1-2; cdr3_aa: CASTEGVPVYGYTF; cdr3_nt: TGTGCCAGCACCGAGGGGGTTCCTGTCTATGGCTACACCTTC
clone_size: many; v_call: TRBV10-3; d_call: TRBD2; j_call: TRBJ2-7; cdr3_aa: CAISELAGTYEQYF; cdr3_nt: TGTGCCATCAGTGAACTAGCGGGAACCTACGAGCAGTACTTC
clone_size: -; v_call: TRBV30; d_call: -; j_call: TRBJ2-7; cdr3_aa: CAWSAQGYEQYF; cdr3_nt: TGTGCCTGGAGTGCTCAGGGGTACGAGCAGTACTTC
clone_size: many; v_call: TRBV5-6; d_call: -; j_call: TRBJ1-2; cdr3_aa: CASSRIHRDYDYTF; cdr3_nt: TGTGCCAGCAGCCGTATTCACAGGGACTATGACTACACCTTC
clone_size: many; v_call: TRBV4-3; d_call: TRBD1; j_call: TRBJ2-7; cdr3_aa: CASSQRSTGFYEQYF; cdr3_nt: TGCGCCAGCAGCCAACGTTCGACAGGGTTCTACGAGCAGTACTTC
clone_size: many; v_call: TRBV27; d_call: TRBD1; j_call: TRBJ2-7; cdr3_aa: CASSLLGQGASEQYF; cdr3_nt: TGTGCCAGCAGTTTATTGGGACAGGGGGCATCAGAGCAGTACTTC
clone_size: many; v_call: TRBV2; d_call: TRBD1; j_call: TRBJ2-2; cdr3_aa: CASSEALTGSRNTGELFF; cdr3_nt: TGTGCCAGCAGTGAAGCCTTGACAGGGTCCCGGAACACCGGGGAGCTGTTTTTT
clone_size: many; v_call: TRBV28; d_call: -; j_call: TRBJ1-5; cdr3_aa: CASRGLRGSNQPQHF; cdr3_nt: TGTGCCAGCAGGGGGTTGAGGGGCAGCAATCAGCCCCAGCATTTT
clone_size: many; v_call: TRBV6-2/TRBV6-3; d_call: -; j_call: TRBJ1-5; cdr3_aa: CASSYFIAGFNQPQHF; cdr3_nt: TGTGCCAGCAGTTACTTTATAGCGGGATTCAATCAGCCCCAGCATTTT
clone_size: -; v_call: TRBV28; d_call: -; j_call: TRBJ2-7; cdr3_aa: CASIRGEPYEQYF; cdr3_nt: TGTGCCAGCATAAGGGGCGAACCCTACGAGCAGTACTTC
clone_size: many; v_call: TRBV28; d_call: -; j_call: TRBJ2-3; cdr3_aa: CASSQTDGSTDTQYF; cdr3_nt: TGTGCCAGCAGTCAAACGGACGGTAGCACAGATACGCAGTATTTT
clone_size: many; v_call: TRBV5-5; d_call: TRBD1; j_call: TRBJ1-1; cdr3_aa: CASSSWQGAGNTEAFF; cdr3_nt: TGTGCCAGCAGCAGCTGGCAGGGGGCGGGGAACACTGAAGCTTTCTTT
clone_size: many; v_call: TRBV6-2/TRBV6-3; d_call: -; j_call: TRBJ1-5; cdr3_aa: CASSYEGSYSNQPQHF; cdr3_nt: TGTGCCAGCAGTTACGAGGGGTCGTATAGCAATCAGCCCCAGCATTTT
clone_size: -; v_call: TRBV6-2/TRBV6-3; d_call: TRBD2; j_call: TRBJ2-5; cdr3_aa: CASEPGGLAGVSETQYF; cdr3_nt: TGTGCCAGCGAACCGGGAGGACTAGCGGGAGTGAGTGAGACCCAGTACTTC
clone_size: many; v_call: TRBV6-5; d_call: -; j_call: TRBJ1-1; cdr3_aa: CASSYLFSEAFF; cdr3_nt: TGTGCCAGCAGTTACTTGTTCTCTGAAGCTTTCTTT
clone_size: many; v_call: TRBV28; d_call: TRBD1; j_call: TRBJ1-2; cdr3_aa: CASSLSGGYGCTF; cdr3_nt: TGTGCCAGCAGTTTATCAGGGGGCTATGGCTGCACCTTC
clone_size: many; v_call: TRBV6-4; d_call: -; j_call: TRBJ1-5; cdr3_aa: CASSDSSNQPQHF; cdr3_nt: TGTGCCAGCAGTGACAGCTCCAATCAGCCCCAGCATTTT
clone_size: many; v_call: TRBV6-2/TRBV6-3; d_call: -; j_call: TRBJ2-2; cdr3_aa: CASADWGAGELFF; cdr3_nt: TGTGCCAGCGCGGATTGGGGGGCCGGGGAGCTGTTTTTT
clone_size: many; v_call: TRBV2; d_call: -; j_call: TRBJ1-1; cdr3_aa: CASRGARTEAFF; cdr3_nt: TGTGCCAGTAGGGGGGCTCGGACTGAAGCTTTCTTT
clone_size: -; v_call: TRBV2; d_call: -; j_call: TRBJ2-5; cdr3_aa: CASSTDRGGTQYF; cdr3_nt: TGTGCCAGCAGCACAGACCGGGGCGGGACCCAGTACTTC